The 12 T cell receptor beta chains listed next were all sequenced from one sample in a study of identical twins. Using its own MiXCR run on the 5' RACE reads, TCRdb lists one record per CDR3 protein. The repertoire holds fewer than 250,000 distinct CDR3 sequences, with 6.5% to 9% as singletons. Another study also made use of these data, one on yellow fever vaccine responses in identical twins.

Sequencing was carried out using CD8+ T cells sorted from blood. These receptors all stem from a woman aged 18 to 35 in good health.

This clonotype came up many times. The chain joins TRBV4-2 to TRBJ2-5, with TRBD2 matching 11 bases. The length of the CDR3 is 16 residues. Germline lookup yields CDR1 LGHNA and CDR2 YNFKEQ. Trimming at V came to 5 bases and at J to 5 bases, leaving 10 bases not matched to a gene. CDR3 nucleotide sequence: TGTGCCAGCAGCGCCACCGGTAGCGGGGGGGCGGAGACCCAGTACTTC. Protein product: CASSATGSGGAETQYF.

This clonotype was seen a few times. This sequence joins TRBV20-1 and TRBJ2-7, with 8 bases fitting TRBD2. J gave up 0 bases and V 3 bases, and 16 bases lay outside the gene matches. The CDR3 has 18 residues. Germline values: CDR1 DFQATT, CDR2 SNEGSKA (reference sequence). The CDR3 region is CSARGGTGTSGHSYEQYF. Written as DNA, the CDR3 is TGCAGTGCTAGGGGGGGGACTGGTACTAGCGGACACTCCTACGAGCAGTACTTC.

This clonotype was seen at least ten times. The chain links TRBV27 to TRBJ2-1; 9 nucleotides match TRBD2. The CDR3 is made up of 17 amino acids. Trimming removed 1 base from V and 5 bases from J; junction bases left unmatched: 9. Per germline, CDR1 MNHEY and CDR2 SMNVEV (reference sequence). The CDR3 sequence: CASSLLGAGGPHNEQFF. CDR3 nucleotides: TGTGCCAGCAGTTTATTAGGTGCGGGAGGGCCCCACAATGAGCAGTTCTTC.

The genes are TRBV9 and TRBJ1-1, with D possibly being TRBD1 (5 bases). Germline V CDR1 and CDR2: SGDLS, YYNGEE. Trimming stripped 0 bases from V and 3 bases from J, with 6 bases between. This CDR3 contains 13 residues. Written as DNA, the CDR3 is TGTGCCAGCAGCGTAGAGGGGCACACTGAAGCTTTCTTT. Protein product: CASSVEGHTEAFF.

The chain couples TRBV3-1 to TRBJ2-1; 10 bases align to TRBD2. With 11 bases clipped from V and 6 bases from J, the junction kept 25 bases outside the gene matches. The germline V gene encodes CDR1 LGHDT and CDR2 YNNKEL (reference sequence). This CDR3 is built from 19 residues. CDR3 amino acids: CAFSFEASGGVGTINEQFF. The CDR3 coding sequence is TGTGCCTTCAGTTTCGAGGCTAGCGGGGGTGTGGGAACCATCAATGAGCAGTTCTTC.

This clonotype was seen at least ten times. The CDR3 sequence is CSAQWEENNEKLFF. The DNA of the CDR3 is TGCAGTGCCCAGTGGGAAGAGAATAATGAAAAACTGTTTTTT. The gene calls are TRBV20-1 and TRBJ1-4; D is uncertain. V dropped 6 bases and J dropped 4 bases, with 15 bases sitting between them. This CDR3 comprises 14 residues. CDR1 and CDR2 (germline): DFQATT, SNEGSKA (reference sequence).

Many counts were recorded for this clonotype. This sequence joins TRBV20-1 and TRBJ2-2; D uncertain. The CDR3 loop spans 13 amino acids. Germline loops: CDR1 DFQATT, CDR2 SNEGSKA (reference sequence). V was clipped by 0 bases and J by 5 bases, with 7 bases between them. DNA of the CDR3: TGCAGTGCTAGAGATCGGGTAACCGGGGAGCTGTTTTTT. Amino acid sequence: CSARDRVTGELFF.

The chain couples TRBV28 to TRBJ2-3, with 8 bases matching TRBD2. With 6 bases clipped from V and 1 base from J, the junction kept 9 bases outside the gene matches. CDR1 is MDHEN and CDR2 is SYDVKM in the germline V gene. The CDR3 totals 16 residues. Here the CDR3 reads CASSPRTSRRTDTQYF. The CDR3 coding sequence is TGTGCCAGCAGCCCTAGGACTAGCCGGCGCACAGATACGCAGTATTTT.

This clonotype has at least ten counts. The chain carries TRBV10-3 and TRBJ2-3, with 7 nucleotides matching TRBD1. CDR1 is ENHRY, CDR2 SYGVKD, per germline. Trimming cost V 6 bases and J 5 bases; bases outside gene matches: 11. This CDR3 comprises 15 residues. The CDR3 reads CAISLEGGREDTQYF. CDR3 in DNA: TGTGCCATCAGCCTGGAAGGGGGCCGGGAAGATACGCAGTATTTT.

The table lists this clonotype with many counts. The chain recombines TRBV28 with TRBJ2-1; D remains unclear. This CDR3 contains 13 residues. The V end was cut by 3 bases, the J end by 8 bases, with 11 bases between. Germline CDR1 MDHEN, CDR2 SYDVKM. CDR3 in DNA: TGTGCCAGCAGTTTGCCGTCTGCTCATGAGCAGTTCTTC. The encoded protein is CASSLPSAHEQFF.

At least ten counts were recorded for this clonotype. This chain joins TRBV6-5 and TRBJ2-2; unclear D gene. Trimming took off 2 bases at V and 7 bases at J, with 8 bases between the two ends. CDR3 length: 13 amino acids. Germline V gives CDR1 MNHEY, CDR2 SVGAGI. CDR3 bases: TGTGCCAGCAGTTACGGCCTCGGCGGGGAGCTGTTTTTT. As protein: CASSYGLGGELFF.

CDR3 bases: TGTGCCAGCAGATCGGACAGGCGGGATACCGGGGAGCTGTTTTTT. This encodes CASRSDRRDTGELFF. The rearrangement uses TRBV6-1 and TRBJ2-2; TRBD1 might be the D (7 bases). V shed 6 bases and J shed 5 bases, with 16 bases lying between them. Germline loops: CDR1 MNHNS, CDR2 SASEGT. The CDR3 is 15 amino acids.